These 32 T cell receptor beta chains were all obtained from the same sample, sequenced in a study of blood T cell repertoires in COVID-19. Here immunoSEQ multiplex PCR was the method, and the copy in TCRdb shows in-frame clones only, minus some. The sample includes 110,000 to 150,000 clones, about nine tenths of them seen just once. Sequencing was carried out using peripheral blood. All receptors come from a man aged 50 to 59 with active or convalescent COVID-19.

The genes are TRBV28 and TRBJ2-7; TRBD2 might be the D (5 bases). The CDR3 sequence is 15 residues long. The V end lost 1 base, the J end lost 0 bases, and 10 bases lay between the germline ends. The germline gives CDR1 MDHEN, CDR2 SYDVKM. CDR3 in amino acids: CASSLYAGPSYEQYF. The CDR3 nucleotides read TGTGCCAGCAGTTTATATGCGGGTCCCTCCTACGAGCAGTACTTC.

This clone has just one count. This chain links TRBV19 with TRBJ2-7; 7 nucleotides agree with TRBD1. Per germline, CDR1 LNHDA and CDR2 SQIVND (reference sequence). The V and J ends lost 5 bases and 2 bases, in that order; junction bases with no gene match: 3. The CDR3 sequence is 13 residues long. CDR3 coding DNA: TGTGCCAGTAGTGGGACAGCTACCTACGAGCAGTACTTC. The encoded protein is CASSGTATYEQYF.

This clone was observed a single time. This chain links TRBV2 with TRBJ2-2; 10 bases align to TRBD1. Trimming cost V 5 bases and J 0 bases; bases outside gene matches: 3. The CDR3 is made up of 16 amino acids. Germline V gene data show CDR1 as SNHLY and CDR2 as FYNNEI. CDR3 nucleotides: TGTGCCAGCAGTAGAGACAGGGGGCCGAACACCGGGGAGCTGTTTTTT. Protein: CASSRDRGPNTGELFF. The entire variable domain, with the rest obtained from reference TRBV2 and TRBJ2-2, is as follows: EPEVTQTPSHQVTQMGQEVILRCVPISNHLYFYWYRQILGQKVEFLVSFYNNEISEKSEIFDDQFSVERPDGSNFTLKIRSTKLEDSAMYFCASSRDRGPNTGELFFGEGSRLTVL.

This sequence joins TRBV28 and TRBJ2-3, with 12 positions matching TRBD2. There are 17 residues in the CDR3. Germline lookup yields CDR1 MDHEN and CDR2 SYDVKM. J gave up 0 bases and V 4 bases, and 5 bases lay outside the gene matches. The CDR3 DNA follows: TGTGCCAGCAGTTCCCCCGGACTAGCGGGAAGCACAGATACGCAGTATTTT. Translating gives CASSSPGLAGSTDTQYF.

This chain uses TRBV2 with TRBJ1-4; TRBD1 matches at 11 bases. The junction had 1 base not matched to a gene; V was cut back by 6 bases and J by 7 bases. The CDR3 runs to 13 residues. Germline-derived CDR1 and CDR2 are SNHLY and FYNNEI. CDR3 sequence reads: CASRDRGPEKLFF. Written as DNA, the CDR3 is TGTGCCAGCAGGGACAGGGGGCCTGAAAAACTGTTTTTT.

The gene calls are TRBV6-5 and TRBJ2-3, with D possibly matching TRBD2 (6 bases). V lost 2 bases and J 1 base, leaving 10 bases between the germline ends. CDR3 length equals 15 residues. From germline, CDR1 is MNHEY and CDR2 SVGAGI. The CDR3 spells CASSYRGTRTDTQYF. CDR3 DNA sequence: TGTGCCAGCAGTTACCGGGGGACCCGCACAGATACGCAGTATTTT.

The CDR3 protein is CATSRGQGENSPLHF. CDR3 coding DNA: TGTGCCACCAGCAGAGGACAGGGAGAAAATTCACCCCTCCACTTT. This chain connects TRBV15 to TRBJ1-6, with TRBD1 matching 7 bases. This CDR3 contains 15 residues. Unmatched junction bases numbered 4, after V lost 1 base and J lost 7 bases. The germline V gene has CDR1 LNHNV and CDR2 YYDKDF (reference sequence).

The chain recombines TRBV20-1 with TRBJ1-2; 9 nucleotides match TRBD1. V shed 3 bases, J shed 6 bases, and the junction held 8 bases outside the gene matches. The CDR3 runs 14 residues. CDR1 DFQATT and CDR2 SNEGSKA come from the germline V gene (reference sequence). CDR3: CSASYKQGAHGYTF. The CDR3 DNA reads as TGCAGTGCTAGTTATAAACAGGGGGCCCATGGCTACACCTTC.

The V gene is TRBV7-2, the J gene TRBJ1-1; no clear D. Germline-derived CDR1 and CDR2 are SGHTA and FQGNSA. The CDR3 spans 14 residues. V was trimmed by 0 bases and J by 4 bases, leaving 9 bases between them. The CDR3 is CASSLAGEVTEAFF. For the CDR3, the DNA is TGTGCCAGCAGCTTAGCCGGGGAGGTCACTGAAGCTTTCTTT.

The CDR3 sequence: CASSSGGGNEQFF. DNA for the CDR3: TGTGCCAGCAGCTCAGGGGGCGGGAATGAGCAGTTCTTC. This sequence joins TRBV7-9 and TRBJ2-1; TRBD1 matches 8 bases. CDR1 is SEHNR and CDR2 is FQNEAQ in the germline V gene (reference sequence). The CDR3 spans 13 residues. Trimming removed 4 bases from V and 7 bases from J; junction bases left unmatched: 3.

V is TRBV7-9 and J is TRBJ1-1; unclear D gene. The CDR3 length is 14 residues. The V end was cut by 5 bases, the J end by 3 bases, with 13 bases between. Per the germline V gene, CDR1 is SEHNR and CDR2 is FQNEAQ (reference sequence). CDR3 sequence (DNA): TGTGCCAGCAGCCCCCCCCGAGGGTACACTGAAGCTTTCTTT. Amino acids: CASSPPRGYTEAFF.

The chain employs TRBV19 and TRBJ2-5; D not resolved. CDR3 length equals 14 residues. The V and J ends lost 6 bases and 2 bases respectively, with 13 bases between them. CDR1 is LNHDA and CDR2 is SQIVND in the germline V gene (reference sequence). The CDR3: CASSLVGFQETQYF. DNA of the CDR3: TGTGCCAGTAGCCTGGTGGGCTTTCAAGAGACCCAGTACTTC.

This clone appeared a few times. The chain recombines TRBV30 with TRBJ2-7, with D perhaps TRBD2 (6 bases). The CDR3 totals 12 residues. Trimming shortened V by 2 bases and J by 3 bases, and 8 bases separated the two germline ends. From germline, CDR1 is GTSNPN and CDR2 SVGIG (reference sequence). The CDR3 here is CAWSPGGYEQYF. CDR3 nucleotides: TGTGCCTGGAGTCCCGGGGGCTACGAGCAGTACTTC.

V usage is TRBV11-2 and J usage is TRBJ2-3; 7 bases are a match to TRBD2. Germline V gene lookup returns CDR1 SGHAT and CDR2 FQNNGV. V lost 6 bases and J lost 2; bases outside the gene matches: 8. CDR3 size: 15 residues. The CDR3 region has the DNA TGTGCCAGCAGATCGGACGCGGGGGTCACAGATACGCAGTATTTT. This sequence encodes CASRSDAGVTDTQYF.

This rearrangement joins TRBV2 to TRBJ2-1; D may be TRBD1 (6 bases). Between the trimmed V and J ends, which lost 5 bases and 6 bases, there was a span of 14 bases. The CDR3 has 14 residues. Germline values: CDR1 SNHLY, CDR2 FYNNEI. CDR3 sequence: CASSQQGLGNEQFF. The CDR3 bases are TGTGCCAGCAGTCAACAGGGTCTCGGCAATGAGCAGTTCTTC. Variable domain in full (rest from reference TRBV2 and TRBJ2-1): EPEVTQTPSHQVTQMGQEVILRCVPISNHLYFYWYRQILGQKVEFLVSFYNNEISEKSEIFDDQFSVERPDGSNFTLKIRSTKLEDSAMYFCASSQQGLGNEQFFGPGTRLTVL.

V gene TRBV4-2 combines with J gene TRBJ1-4; 11 bases are shared with TRBD1. The germline V gene has CDR1 LGHNA and CDR2 YNFKEQ. This CDR3 has 15 residues. V was pared by 2 bases and J by 6 bases, with 2 bases of the junction left unmatched. The CDR3 sequence: CASSQRTGGDEKLFF. The CDR3 DNA sequence: TGTGCCAGCAGCCAAAGGACAGGGGGCGATGAAAAACTGTTTTTT.

The CDR3 here is CASSFGLSNEQFF. DNA of the CDR3: TGTGCCAGCAGTTTCGGACTCTCCAATGAGCAGTTCTTC. The rearrangement joins TRBV12-3 or TRBV12-4 to TRBJ2-1, with D possibly matching TRBD2 (5 bases). The V gene lost 3 bases and the J gene lost 6 bases, with 9 bases spanning the gap. This CDR3 spans 13 amino acids.

The V gene is TRBV27, the J gene TRBJ2-2; 9 bases align to TRBD2. The CDR3 loop spans 18 amino acids. V trimming: 3 bases; J trimming: 5 bases; junction bases outside the gene matches: 13. Germline assignment: CDR1 MNHEY and CDR2 SMNVEV (reference sequence). This CDR3 reads CASSFSVVAGVGTGELFF. In nucleotides, the CDR3 is TGTGCCAGCAGTTTCTCGGTAGTAGCGGGAGTGGGGACCGGGGAGCTGTTTTTT.

This clone was seen once. The chain joins TRBV19 to TRBJ2-7; the D gene is possibly TRBD2 (5 bases). Germline V CDR1 and CDR2: LNHDA, SQIVND (reference sequence). Trimming pared 3 bases from V and 0 bases from J, leaving 6 bases between. The CDR3 consists of 13 residues. CDR3 DNA: TGTGCCAGTAGTATTGAGGGCTCCTACGAGCAGTACTTC. Its protein product is CASSIEGSYEQYF.

The chain links TRBV19 to TRBJ1-5, with a weak D call TRBD1 (5 bases). Trimming stripped 4 bases from V and 2 bases from J, with 15 bases between. CDR1 is LNHDA and CDR2 is SQIVND in the germline V gene (reference sequence). CDR3 length: 16 residues. Here the CDR3 DNA reads TGTGCCAGTAGTACCCTAGTAGCGGGGGGCAATCAGCCCCAGCATTTT. Its protein product is CASSTLVAGGNQPQHF.

V is TRBV10-1 and J is TRBJ2-2; 13 bases are a match to TRBD2. The germline V gene encodes CDR1 WNHNN and CDR2 SYGVQD (reference sequence). The CDR3 has 17 amino acids. V lost 3 bases and J lost 4; bases outside the gene matches: 5. For the CDR3, the DNA is TGCGCCAGCAGTGACCCCACTAGCGGGAGGGGCACCGGGGAGCTGTTTTTT. Translating gives CASSDPTSGRGTGELFF.

This clone has just one count. This chain links TRBV28 with TRBJ1-5, with D possibly TRBD1 on 6 matching bases. The V gene's germline CDR1 is MDHEN and CDR2 SYDVKM. The V end was cut by 2 bases, the J end by 1 base, with 18 bases between. CDR3 length equals 18 residues. The CDR3 region is CASSLGQRGGASNQPQHF. CDR3 nucleotides: TGTGCCAGCAGTTTAGGTCAGAGGGGGGGCGCAAGCAATCAGCCCCAGCATTTT.

The chain carries TRBV28 and TRBJ1-1, with D uncertain. CDR1 and CDR2 (germline): MDHEN, SYDVKM. V was cut by 10 bases and J by 1 base, with 16 bases left in between. CDR3 length: 14 residues. CDR3 sequence reads: CATYPPTGNTEAFF. DNA of the CDR3: TGTGCCACCTACCCACCGACGGGGAACACTGAAGCTTTCTTT. The full variable domain, with the rest looked up from reference TRBV28 and TRBJ1-1, is DVKVTQSSRYLVKRTGEKVFLECVQDMDHENMFWYRQDPGLGLRLIYFSYDVKMKEKGDIPEGYSVSREKKERFSLILESASTNQTSMYLCATYPPTGNTEAFFGQGTRLTVV.

This clone was seen a single time. The chain joins TRBV28 to TRBJ1-2; D unclear. This CDR3 is built from 13 residues. CDR1 is MDHEN and CDR2 is SYDVKM in the germline V gene. The V end was cut by 5 bases, the J end by 4 bases, with 11 bases between. CDR3: CASSRNQFYGYTF. The CDR3 nucleotides read TGTGCCAGCAGTCGAAACCAGTTCTATGGCTACACCTTC.

This chain links TRBV28 with TRBJ2-1, with 11 bases identical to TRBD2. Germline lookup yields CDR1 MDHEN and CDR2 SYDVKM. V shed 7 bases and J 7 bases; nucleotides not matched to a gene: 9. The CDR3 has 15 residues. CDR3 sequence: CASNPTSGSLNEQFF. As DNA, the CDR3 is TGTGCCAGCAACCCCACTAGCGGGAGTCTAAATGAGCAGTTCTTC.

The chain combines TRBV11-1 with TRBJ2-3; 7 bases match TRBD2. The V gene's germline CDR1 is SGHAT and CDR2 FQDESV (reference sequence). The CDR3 totals 15 residues. Trimming removed 5 bases from V and 6 bases from J; junction bases left unmatched: 11. This CDR3 reads CASSPLREKGDTQYF. The CDR3 DNA is TGTGCCAGCAGCCCCTTGCGGGAGAAGGGGGATACGCAGTATTTT.

This chain connects TRBV5-1 to TRBJ2-3; 8 bases are shared with TRBD2. This CDR3 has 17 amino acids. Trimming removed 4 bases from V and 0 bases from J; junction bases left unmatched: 10. Germline CDR1 and CDR2: SGHRS and YFSETQ. This CDR3 is CASSPGGAITSTDTQYF. CDR3 nucleotide sequence: TGCGCCAGCAGCCCGGGGGGGGCTATCACCAGCACAGATACGCAGTATTTT.

V usage is TRBV4-3 and J usage is TRBJ2-3; a possible D gene is TRBD1 (5 bases). The CDR3 totals 15 residues. Germline loops: CDR1 LGHNA, CDR2 YSLEER. V lost 0 bases and J 3 bases, leaving 10 bases between the germline ends. The CDR3, as DNA: TGCGCCAGCAGCCAAGATGGTCACAGGACAGATACGCAGTATTTT. This sequence encodes CASSQDGHRTDTQYF.

V usage is TRBV24-1 and J usage is TRBJ2-3; 9 bases map to TRBD1. This CDR3 comprises 15 residues. V dropped 4 bases and J dropped 3; count of bases not matched to a gene: 4. Germline lookup yields CDR1 KGHDR and CDR2 SFDVKD. CDR3 sequence: CATSELGTGTDTQYF. CDR3 sequence (DNA): TGTGCCACCAGTGAGCTCGGGACAGGGACAGATACGCAGTATTTT.

The chain uses TRBV19 and TRBJ2-3, with TRBD2 matching 13 bases. Trimming removed 1 base from V and 0 bases from J; junction bases left unmatched: 4. Germline CDR1 and CDR2: LNHDA and SQIVND (reference sequence). The length of the CDR3 is 18 residues. CDR3 amino acids: CASSIGGLAGPSTDTQYF. DNA for the CDR3: TGTGCCAGTAGTATAGGGGGACTAGCGGGACCTAGCACAGATACGCAGTATTTT.

The chain combines TRBV14 with TRBJ2-1; 12 nucleotides line up with TRBD1. V gave up 3 bases and J gave up 12 bases; unmatched junction bases: 12. There are 16 residues in the CDR3. Looked up from germline, CDR1 is SGHDN and CDR2 is FVKESK. In nucleotides, the CDR3 is TGTGCCAGCAGCCATTTGGGACAGGGGGCAGCGGGAGGGCAGTTCTTC. This encodes CASSHLGQGAAGGQFF.

This rearrangement joins TRBV5-1 to TRBJ2-1; TRBD2 agrees at 9 bases. Per the germline V gene, CDR1 is SGHRS and CDR2 is YFSETQ. This CDR3 spans 13 amino acids. V dropped 6 bases and J dropped 9; count of bases not matched to a gene: 7. CDR3 bases: TGCGCCAGCATGGGCGGGAGGGCCTCTGAGCAGTTCTTC. Translating it yields CASMGGRASEQFF.